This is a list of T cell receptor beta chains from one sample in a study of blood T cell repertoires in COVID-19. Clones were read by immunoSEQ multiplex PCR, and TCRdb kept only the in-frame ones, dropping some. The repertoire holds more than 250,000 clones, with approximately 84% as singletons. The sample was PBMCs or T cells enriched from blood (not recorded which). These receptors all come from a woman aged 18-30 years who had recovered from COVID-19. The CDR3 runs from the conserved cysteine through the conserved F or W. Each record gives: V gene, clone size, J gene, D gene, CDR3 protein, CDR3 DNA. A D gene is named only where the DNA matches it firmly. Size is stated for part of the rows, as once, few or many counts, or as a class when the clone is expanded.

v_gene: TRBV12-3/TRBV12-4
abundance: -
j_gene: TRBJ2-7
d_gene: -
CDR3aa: CASSIGDYEQYF
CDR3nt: TGTGCCAGCAGTATCGGGGACTACGAGCAGTACTTC

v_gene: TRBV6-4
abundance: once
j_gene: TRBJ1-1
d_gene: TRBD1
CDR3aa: CASSDIRTGGTEAFF
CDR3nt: TGTGCCAGCAGTGACATAAGGACAGGGGGCACTGAAGCTTTCTTT

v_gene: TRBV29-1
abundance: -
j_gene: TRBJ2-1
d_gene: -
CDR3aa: CSVKGGSYNEQFF
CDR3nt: TGCAGCGTGAAGGGAGGTTCCTACAATGAGCAGTTCTTC

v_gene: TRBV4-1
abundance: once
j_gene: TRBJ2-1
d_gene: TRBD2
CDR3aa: CASSRYTSGGANEQFF
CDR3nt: TGCGCCAGCAGCCGTTACACTAGCGGGGGGGCCAATGAGCAGTTCTTC

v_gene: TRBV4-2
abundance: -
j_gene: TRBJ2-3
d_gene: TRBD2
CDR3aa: CASSQDRAGGPADTQYF
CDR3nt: TGTGCCAGCAGCCAAGATCGGGCGGGAGGGCCGGCAGATACGCAGTATTTT

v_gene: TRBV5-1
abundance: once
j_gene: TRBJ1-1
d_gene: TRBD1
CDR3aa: CASSLRQGNEAFF
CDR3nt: TGCGCCAGCAGCTTACGACAGGGAAATGAAGCTTTCTTT

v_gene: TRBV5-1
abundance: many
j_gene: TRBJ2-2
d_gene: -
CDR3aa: CASSLDGPSELFF
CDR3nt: TGCGCCAGCAGCTTGGACGGTCCATCGGAGCTGTTTTTT

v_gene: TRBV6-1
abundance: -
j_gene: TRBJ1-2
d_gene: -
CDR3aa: CASSEAGEGHYGYTF
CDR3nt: TGTGCCAGCAGTGAAGCGGGGGAGGGGCACTATGGCTACACCTTC

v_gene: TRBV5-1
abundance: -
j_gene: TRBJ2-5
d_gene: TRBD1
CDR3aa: CASSLGQGRETQYF
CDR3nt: TGCGCCAGCAGCCTAGGACAGGGGAGAGAGACCCAGTACTTC

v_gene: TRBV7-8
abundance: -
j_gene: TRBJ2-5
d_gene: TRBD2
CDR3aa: CASSTPTSGSLETQYF
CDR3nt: TGTGCCAGCAGCACACCCACTAGCGGGAGTTTGGAGACCCAGTACTTC

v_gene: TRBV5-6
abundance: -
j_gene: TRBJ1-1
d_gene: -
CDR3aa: CASSRDSLNTEAFF
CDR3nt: TGTGCCAGCAGCCGTGACAGCCTGAACACTGAAGCTTTCTTT

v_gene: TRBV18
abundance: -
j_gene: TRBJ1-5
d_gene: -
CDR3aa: CASSPGQGNQPQHF
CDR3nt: TGTGCCAGCTCACCGGGGCAGGGGAATCAGCCCCAGCATTTT

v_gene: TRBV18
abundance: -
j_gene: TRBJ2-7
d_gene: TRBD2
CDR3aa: CATTPGGSTYEQYF
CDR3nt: TGTGCCACTACACCCGGGGGGAGCACCTACGAGCAGTACTTC

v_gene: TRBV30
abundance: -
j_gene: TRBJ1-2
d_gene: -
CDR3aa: CAWSQGIYGYTF
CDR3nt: TGTGCCTGGAGTCAGGGGATCTATGGCTACACCTTC

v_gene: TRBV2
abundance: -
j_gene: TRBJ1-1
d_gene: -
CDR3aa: CASTLQGEAFF
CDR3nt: TGTGCCAGCACATTACAGGGTGAAGCTTTCTTT

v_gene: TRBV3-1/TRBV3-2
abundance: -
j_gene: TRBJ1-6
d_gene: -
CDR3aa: CASRETAASSYNSPLHF
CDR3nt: TGTGCCAGCAGGGAGACAGCCGCGAGCTCCTATAATTCACCCCTCCACTTT

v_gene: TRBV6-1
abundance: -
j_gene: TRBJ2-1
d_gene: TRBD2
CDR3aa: CASSDGTTTEQFF
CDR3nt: TGTGCCAGCAGTGACGGGACTACGACCGAGCAGTTCTTC

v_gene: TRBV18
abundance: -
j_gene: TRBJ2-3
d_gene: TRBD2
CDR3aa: CASSPRGLAGRTDTQYF
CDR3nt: TGTGCCAGCTCACCGAGGGGACTAGCGGGGAGAACAGATACGCAGTATTTT

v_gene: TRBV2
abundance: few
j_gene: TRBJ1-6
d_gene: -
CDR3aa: CASIRALQGSSPLHF
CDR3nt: TGTGCCAGCATTCGGGCCCTTCAGGGGTCTTCACCCCTCCACTTT

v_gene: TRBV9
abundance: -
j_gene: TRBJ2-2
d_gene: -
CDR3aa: CASSVGRRTANTGELFF
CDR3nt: TGTGCCAGCAGCGTAGGTAGAAGGACAGCGAACACCGGGGAGCTGTTTTTT

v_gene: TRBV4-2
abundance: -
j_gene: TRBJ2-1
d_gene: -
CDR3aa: CASSQGGEAPEFF
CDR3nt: TGTGCCAGCAGCCAAGGGGGAGAGGCGCCGGAGTTCTTC

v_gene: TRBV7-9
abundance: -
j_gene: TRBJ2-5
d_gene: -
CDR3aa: CASSLSQEETQYF
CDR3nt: TGTGCCAGCAGCTTGTCACAGGAAGAGACCCAGTACTTC

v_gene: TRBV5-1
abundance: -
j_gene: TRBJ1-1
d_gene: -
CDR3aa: CASSLGTGFATEAFF
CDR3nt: TGCGCCAGCAGCTTGGGAACAGGGTTCGCCACTGAAGCTTTCTTT

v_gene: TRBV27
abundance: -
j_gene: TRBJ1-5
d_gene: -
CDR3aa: CASSLSADQPQHF
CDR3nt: TGTGCCAGCAGTTTATCGGCGGATCAGCCCCAGCATTTT

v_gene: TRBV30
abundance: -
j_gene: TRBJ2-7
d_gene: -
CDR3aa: CAWSTGNEQYF
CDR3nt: TGTGCCTGGAGTACAGGGAACGAGCAGTACTTC

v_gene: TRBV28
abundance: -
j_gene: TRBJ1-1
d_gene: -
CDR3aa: CASSQTGHTEAFF
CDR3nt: TGTGCCAGCAGTCAAACAGGTCACACTGAAGCTTTCTTT

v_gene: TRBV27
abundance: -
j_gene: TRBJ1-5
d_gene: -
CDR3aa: CASRLGGNSNQPQHF
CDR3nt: TGTGCCAGCAGACTGGGGGGAAATAGCAATCAGCCCCAGCATTTT

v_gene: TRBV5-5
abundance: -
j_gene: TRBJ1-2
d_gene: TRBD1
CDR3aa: CASSEGADYGYTF
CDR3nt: TGTGCCAGCAGCGAGGGGGCGGACTATGGCTACACCTTC

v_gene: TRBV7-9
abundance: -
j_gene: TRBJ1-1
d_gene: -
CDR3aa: CASSLLGGNTEAFF
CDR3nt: TGTGCCAGCAGCTTATTGGGGGGTAACACTGAAGCTTTCTTT

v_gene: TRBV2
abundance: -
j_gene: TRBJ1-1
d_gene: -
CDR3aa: CASSENIVWSEAFF
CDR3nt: TGTGCCAGCAGTGAAAATATAGTGTGGTCTGAAGCTTTCTTT